This entry describes one T cell receptor (beta chain). Its matching antigen is unknown. The data originate from a study of cytomegalovirus exposure and HLA in healthy donors. Study-level background: Among 398 genotyped donors, around 81% fell in the Caucasian-associated ancestry cluster.

Regarding the study as a whole: It was only CMV serostatus that was available as immune exposure information.

Researchers ran the PCR with 60 Vbeta and 13 Jbeta primers. Sequencing was performed with immunoSEQ multiplex PCR; in TCRdb, only in-frame clones are kept and a portion is missing. The sample carries about 130,000 clones, about 82% recorded once. Between the trimmed V and J ends, which lost 3 bases and 0 bases, there was a span of 14 bases. CDR1 is MNHEY, CDR2 SMNVEV, per germline (reference sequence). CDR3 size: 16 residues. Sequencing was done on a sample of PBMCs. This receptor was identified in a boy aged 5 to 17 in good health and CMV-seronegative. This chain links TRBV27 with TRBJ1-1, with a tentative D call TRBD1 (6 bases). The DNA for the CDR3 is TGTGCCAGCAGTTTGAGGGGGATCCCCTTGAACACTGAAGCTTTCTTT. Translation gives CASSLRGIPLNTEAFF.